A single sample gave rise to the 3 T cell receptor beta chains below, sequenced in a study of blood T cell repertoires in COVID-19 (TCRdb year 2020). The library was built by means of the immunoSEQ multiplex PCR assay. The table comes from immuneACCESS by way of TCRdb, which keeps in-frame sequences with V and J called. Part of the clones is missing from these tables; in studies checked, under half for an unresolved V gene and the rest for unknown reasons. The sample contains fewer than 250,000 clones, 65% to 85% of them found a single time. The ten largest clones represent approximately 7.3% of the sample. The source material was PBMCs or T cells enriched from blood (not recorded which). Receptor source: a woman aged 40 to 55 who had recovered from COVID-19.

The chain links TRBV5-3 to TRBJ1-5, with TRBD1 matching 7 bases. TRBV5-3 is classed as an ORF, of uncertain function. J lost 0 bases, V lost 4 bases, and 7 bases had no gene match. The CDR3 covers 16 residues. CDR3 coding DNA: TGTGCCAGAAGCAGAGGACAGGAGTCTAGCAATCAGCCCCAGCATTTT. Its translation is CARSRGQESSNQPQHF.

This CDR3 reads CSVEPGQASHEQYV. The DNA of the CDR3 is TGCAGCGTTGAACCGGGACAGGCCTCCCACGAGCAGTACGTC. This chain uses TRBV29-1 with TRBJ2-7; 8 bases agree with TRBD1. The germline V gene has CDR1 SQVTM and CDR2 ANQGSEA. The CDR3 runs to 14 residues.

This clone appeared a single time. The CDR3 spells CASSEGRGNTIYF. The CDR3, as DNA: TGTGCCAGCAGTGAGGGGAGGGGAAACACCATATATTTT. The chain links TRBV28 to TRBJ1-3; perhaps TRBD1 as D (5 bases). V shed 5 bases and J shed 4 bases, with 9 bases lying between them. The CDR3 has 13 residues. CDR1 and CDR2 from the germline V gene are MDHEN and SYDVKM.